This entry lists 9 T cell receptor beta chains sequenced from one sample in a study of blood T cell repertoires in COVID-19. Sequenced by immunoSEQ multiplex PCR; TCRdb stores in-frame clones only, minus some. Among a few hundred thousand clones listed, just under 90% were seen once. The sequenced material came from PBMCs or T cells enriched from blood (not recorded which). All receptors come from a woman aged 55-69 years who had recovered from COVID-19.

The chain has TRBV5-1 and TRBJ2-7; D perhaps matches TRBD2 (5 bases). Trimming removed 0 bases at V and 4 bases at J, with 14 bases between. The CDR3 has 15 amino acids. The V gene's germline CDR1 is SGHRS and CDR2 YFSETQ. In DNA, the CDR3 is TGCGCCAGCAGCTTGGGATTCACTCGGGAATACGAGCAGTACTTC. Translation gives CASSLGFTREYEQYF.

J is TRBJ2-5 and V is TRBV19; TRBD2 agrees at 10 bases. The CDR3 loop spans 16 amino acids. The germline V gene encodes CDR1 LNHDA and CDR2 SQIVND (reference sequence). V lost 4 bases to trimming and J lost 4 bases; unmatched junction nucleotides: 9. As DNA, the CDR3 is TGTGCCAGTAGTACTTCTAGCGGGAGCAGGAGAGAGACCCAGTACTTC. Translating it yields CASSTSSGSRRETQYF.

V usage is TRBV2 and J usage is TRBJ1-5; D possibly corresponds to TRBD1 (6 bases). The CDR3 extends over 13 amino acids. The germline V gene has CDR1 SNHLY and CDR2 FYNNEI. CDR3 nucleotide sequence: TGTGCGACACAGCGGGGGCAAAATCAGCCCCAGCATTTT. This gives the protein CATQRGQNQPQHF. Filled out from reference TRBV2 and TRBJ1-5, the complete variable domain reads EPEVTQTPSHQVTQMGQEVILRCVPISNHLYFYWYRQILGQKVEFLVSFYNNEISEKSEIFDDQFSVERPDGSNFTLKIRSTKLEDSAMYFCATQRGQNQPQHFGDGTRLSIL.

V gene TRBV29-1 combines with J gene TRBJ2-3; TRBD2 agrees at 7 bases. This CDR3 comprises 13 residues. Germline V gene lookup returns CDR1 SQVTM and CDR2 ANQGSEA. V shed 3 bases and J 4 bases; nucleotides not matched to a gene: 4. The CDR3 reads CSVETSGADTQYF. Here the CDR3 DNA reads TGCAGCGTTGAGACAAGCGGGGCAGATACGCAGTATTTT.

This clone was seen a single time. The chain links TRBV7-9 to TRBJ1-6; the match to TRBD1 covers 8 bases. This CDR3 region has 15 residues. V shed 5 bases, J shed 8 bases, and the junction held 8 bases outside the gene matches. Per germline, CDR1 SEHNR and CDR2 FQNEAQ (reference sequence). The CDR3 loop reads CASSLQGAGDSPLHF. The CDR3 nucleotides read TGTGCCAGCAGCCTCCAGGGGGCTGGAGATTCACCCCTCCACTTT.

CDR3 sequence (DNA): TGTGCCACAGACAGGTTATCCACCGGGGAGCTGTTTTTT. This translates into CATDRLSTGELFF. V is TRBV28 and J is TRBJ2-2; weak D call: TRBD1 (6 bases). Germline CDR1 is MDHEN and CDR2 is SYDVKM. Trimming removed 10 bases from V and 4 bases from J, with 13 bases in between. This CDR3 is built from 13 residues.

The V and J genes are TRBV15 and TRBJ2-2; the match to TRBD2 covers 7 bases. V was pared by 7 bases and J by 4 bases, with 6 bases of the junction left unmatched. The CDR3 length is 14 residues. The germline gives CDR1 LNHNV, CDR2 YYDKDF (reference sequence). The CDR3 is CATTPGRVTGELFF. CDR3 coding DNA: TGTGCCACCACCCCGGGGAGGGTCACCGGGGAGCTGTTTTTT.

The chain is built from TRBV30 and TRBJ1-5, with no clear D. The CDR3 consists of 13 residues. Trimming left V 0 bases short and J 7 bases short, with 10 bases between. CDR1 and CDR2 from the germline V gene are GTSNPN and SVGIG (reference sequence). This CDR3 reads CAWSVQTGQPQHF. CDR3 in DNA: TGTGCCTGGAGTGTACAAACGGGACAGCCCCAGCATTTT.

This clone appeared once. The chain links TRBV20-1 to TRBJ2-7; D call uncertain. V gave up 4 bases and J gave up 3 bases, with 7 bases separating them. This CDR3 spans 11 amino acids. Germline CDR1 reads DFQATT; CDR2 reads SNEGSKA (reference sequence). Written as DNA, the CDR3 is TGCAGTGCTACCCCAGGCTACGAGCAGTACTTC. Residues: CSATPGYEQYF.